The T cell receptor beta chain under discussion was sequenced for a study of T cell changes during pregnancy in multiple sclerosis. V lost 2 bases to trimming and J lost 4 bases; unmatched junction nucleotides: 7. Germline V gives CDR1 LNHDA, CDR2 SQIVND (reference sequence). The CDR3 has 16 amino acids. Assay used: immunoSEQ multiplex PCR; TCRdb lists only in-frame clones, some missing. Here the sample spans around 80,000 clones, about 90% being singletons. This clone was counted only a few times. This clonotype originated in a female donor with multiple sclerosis, enrolled in a pregnancy study. This specimen consisted of peripheral blood, obtained before pregnancy. The chain employs TRBV19 and TRBJ1-3; 8 bases are shared with TRBD1. The CDR3 region is CASSIMAGGSGNTIYF. As DNA, the CDR3 is TGTGCCAGTAGTATAATGGCAGGGGGCTCAGGAAACACCATATATTTT. Together with reference TRBV19 and TRBJ1-3, the CDR3 gives the full variable domain: DGGITQSPKYLFRKEGQNVTLSCEQNLNHDAMYWYRQDPGQGLRLIYYSQIVNDFQKGDIAEGYSVSREKKESFPLTVTSAQKNPTAFYLCASSIMAGGSGNTIYFGEGSWLTVV.